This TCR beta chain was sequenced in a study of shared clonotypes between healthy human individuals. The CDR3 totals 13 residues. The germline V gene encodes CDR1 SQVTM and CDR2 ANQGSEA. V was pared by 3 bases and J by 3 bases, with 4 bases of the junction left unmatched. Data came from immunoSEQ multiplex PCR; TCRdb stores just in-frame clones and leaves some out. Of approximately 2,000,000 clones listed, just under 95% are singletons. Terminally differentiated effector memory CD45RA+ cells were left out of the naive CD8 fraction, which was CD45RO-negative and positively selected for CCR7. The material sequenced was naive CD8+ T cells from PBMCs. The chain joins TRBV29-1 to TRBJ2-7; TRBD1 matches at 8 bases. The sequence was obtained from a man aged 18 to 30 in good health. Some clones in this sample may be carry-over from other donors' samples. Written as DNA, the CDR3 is TGCAGCGTTGACCAGGGGGCAGGCTACGAGCAGTACTTC. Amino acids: CSVDQGAGYEQYF.